Described below is a single T cell receptor (beta chain) sequence and its context. The antigen remains unidentified. These data belong to a study of blood T cells in healthy people across ages. Next came a second PCR, run for about 6 to 12 cycles, which used a sample-barcoded 5' primer along with a J-beta primer mix. The study obtained at least 3 million CDR3-containing paired-end reads from every sample. TCRdb used MiXCR to reprocess the 5' RACE reads, holding one entry per CDR3 protein. The sample records approximately 690,000 distinct CDR3 sequences, about 43% being singletons. Each individual donor underwent a draw of ten milliliters of peripheral blood. Overall study findings and caveats: Older age went with lower TCR beta diversity per million T cells, in a roughly linear way.

The CDR3 length is 16 residues. V lost 5 bases to trimming and J lost 10 bases; unmatched junction nucleotides: 11. Germline V CDR1 and CDR2: SGHAT, FQNNGV. The chain employs TRBV11-2 and TRBJ2-1, with TRBD2 identical over 13 bases. The sample was blood. The origin of this receptor is a man older than 75 in good health. The CDR3 nucleotides are TGTGCCAGCAGCCTGACTAGCGGGGGGATAAAGAACGAGCAGTTCTTC. Protein: CASSLTSGGIKNEQFF.